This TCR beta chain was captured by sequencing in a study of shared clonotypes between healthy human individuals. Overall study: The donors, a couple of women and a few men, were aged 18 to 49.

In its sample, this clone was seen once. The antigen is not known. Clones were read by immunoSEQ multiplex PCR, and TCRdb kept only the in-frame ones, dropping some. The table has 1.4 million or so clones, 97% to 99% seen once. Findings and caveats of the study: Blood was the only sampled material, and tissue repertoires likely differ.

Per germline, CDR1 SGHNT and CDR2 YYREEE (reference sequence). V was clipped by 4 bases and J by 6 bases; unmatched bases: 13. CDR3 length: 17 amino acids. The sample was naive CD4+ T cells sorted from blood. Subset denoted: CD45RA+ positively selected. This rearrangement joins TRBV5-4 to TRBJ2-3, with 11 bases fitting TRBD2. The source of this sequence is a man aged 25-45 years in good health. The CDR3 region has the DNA TGTGCCAGCAGCCCAAGGGGGTCTAGCGGGAGGTTGGATACGCAGTATTTT. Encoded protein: CASSPRGSSGRLDTQYF.